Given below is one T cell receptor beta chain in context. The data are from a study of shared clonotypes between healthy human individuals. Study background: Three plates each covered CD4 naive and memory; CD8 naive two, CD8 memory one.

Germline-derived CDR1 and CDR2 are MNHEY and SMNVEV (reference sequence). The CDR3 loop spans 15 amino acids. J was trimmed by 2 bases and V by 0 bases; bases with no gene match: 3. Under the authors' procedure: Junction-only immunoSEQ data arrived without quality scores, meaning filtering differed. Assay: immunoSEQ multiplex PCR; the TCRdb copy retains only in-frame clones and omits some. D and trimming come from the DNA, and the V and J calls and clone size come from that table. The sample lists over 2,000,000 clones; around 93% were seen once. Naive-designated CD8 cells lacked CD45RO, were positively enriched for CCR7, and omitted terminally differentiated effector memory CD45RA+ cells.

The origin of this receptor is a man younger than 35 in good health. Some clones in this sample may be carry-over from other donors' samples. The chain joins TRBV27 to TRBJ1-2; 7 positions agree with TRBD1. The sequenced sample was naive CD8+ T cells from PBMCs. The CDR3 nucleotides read TGTGCCAGCAGTTTATCGAGGGACAGAAACTATGGCTACACCTTC. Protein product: CASSLSRDRNYGYTF.